The rows below give T cell receptor beta chains drawn from one sample of a study of metastatic and nonmetastatic thyroid tumors. TCRdb reassembled clones from the PCR reads with MiXCR. The sample has more than 40,000 clones, 16% seen once; the top ten hold 20% to 25%. The sample taken for sequencing was blood. These TCRs come from a female donor with papillary thyroid cancer or a benign thyroid nodule (not recorded which). Some clones in this sample may be carry-over from other donors' samples. Each CDR3 is given with its conserved first and last residue. Fields, in order: J gene, V gene, clone size, D gene, CDR3 length, CDR3 protein, CDR3 DNA. The D gene is left open where the match is weak. Clone size is shown for a subset of rows, as once, few, many or a class of expanded clone.

TRBJ2-1 TRBV11-2 - TRBD2 15 CASSLQAGEPNEQFF TGTGCCAGCAGCTTACAAGCGGGAGAGCCCAATGAGCAGTTCTTC
TRBJ1-2 TRBV20-1 many - 11 CSASFGYGYTF TGCAGTGCTAGCTTCGGGTATGGCTACACCTTC
TRBJ1-1 TRBV7-9 many - 13 CASSWERNTEAFF TGTGCCAGCAGCTGGGAACGGAACACTGAAGCTTTCTTT
TRBJ2-1 TRBV24-1 many - 16 CATSDPGPSSYNEQFF TGTGCCACCAGTGATCCTGGCCCTAGCTCCTACAATGAGCAGTTCTTC
TRBJ1-3 TRBV3-1 many - 15 CASSQGGRAGNTIYF TGTGCCAGCAGCCAAGGTGGCAGGGCTGGAAACACCATATATTTT
TRBJ2-3 TRBV30 many TRBD2 16 CAWSVGLAGSTDTQYF TGTGCCTGGAGTGTAGGGCTAGCGGGATCCACAGATACGCAGTATTTT
TRBJ2-1 TRBV5-1 - - 12 CASSLEGLGQFF TGCGCCAGCAGCTTGGAGGGCCTAGGGCAGTTCTTC
TRBJ1-2 TRBV18 - TRBD1 14 CASSFGQGVEGYTF TGTGCCAGCTCATTTGGACAGGGAGTGGAGGGCTACACCTTC
TRBJ1-1 TRBV3-1 many - 12 CASTGMGVEAFF TGTGCCAGCACGGGTATGGGGGTTGAAGCTTTCTTT
TRBJ1-6 TRBV3-1 many - 15 CASSQDLRLNSPLHF TGTGCCAGCAGCCAAGATTTAAGGTTAAATTCACCCCTCCACTTT
TRBJ1-1 TRBV11-2 - - 14 CASSLGMGQAEASF TGTGCCAGCAGCTTAGGTATGGGGCAGGCTGAAGCTTCCTTT
TRBJ2-7 TRBV11-3 - - 12 CASSLALKEKYF TGTGCCAGCAGCTTAGCCTTGAAGGAGAAGTACTTC
TRBJ2-5 TRBV24-1 many TRBD2 15 CATSDNQAGRGTQYF TGTGCCACCAGTGATAATCAAGCGGGACGTGGGACCCAGTACTTC
TRBJ2-1 TRBV6-1 - TRBD1 14 CAISEGQGPNEQFF TGTGCCATCAGTGAGGGACAGGGCCCCAATGAGCAGTTCTTC
TRBJ2-1 TRBV24-1 many - 14 CATSHPPGNNEQFF TGTGCCACCAGCCACCCACCGGGCAACAATGAGCAGTTCTTC
TRBJ2-5 TRBV3-1 few - 13 CASSLPGLETQYF TGTGCCAGCAGCCTACCGGGACTAGAGACCCAGTACTTC
TRBJ1-2 TRBV27 - - 15 CASSATGLNNYVYTF TGTGCCAGTAGTGCCACAGGGTTGAATAACTATGTCTACACCTTC
TRBJ2-7 TRBV6-1 medium-sized TRBD1 14 CASSGAGTGDEQYF TGTGCCAGCAGTGGGGCCGGGACAGGGGACGAGCAGTACTTC
TRBJ2-1 TRBV10-3 many - 12 CAISGGDNEQFF TGTGCCATCAGTGGGGGGGACAATGAGCAGTTCTTC
TRBJ2-5 TRBV24-1 many - 12 CATSQNQETQYF TGTGCCACCTCTCAGAACCAAGAGACCCAGTACTTC
TRBJ2-2 TRBV7-9 many TRBD1 15 CASRSGTGETGELFF TGTGCCAGCAGGAGCGGGACAGGGGAGACCGGGGAGCTGTTTTTT
TRBJ2-1 TRBV7-9 many - 15 CASSFGQAAYNEQFF TGTGCCAGCAGCTTCGGGCAGGCCGCCTACAATGAGCAGTTCTTC
TRBJ1-5 TRBV4-2 - - 15 CASSQAGRSNQPQHF TGTGCCAGCAGCCAAGCTGGCCGGAGCAATCAGCCCCAGCATTTT
TRBJ2-7 TRBV6-1 - TRBD1 15 CASWDRGFTTYEQYF TGTGCCAGCTGGGACAGGGGCTTTACTACCTACGAGCAGTACTTC
TRBJ2-7 TRBV27 - TRBD2 12 CASGRPGGEQYF TGTGCCAGCGGTCGACCGGGGGGCGAGCAGTACTTC
TRBJ1-1 TRBV2 many - 13 CASSESGVTEAFF TGTGCCAGCAGTGAATCAGGGGTTACTGAAGCTTTCTTT
TRBJ1-1 TRBV20-1 - TRBD1 15 CSARYTGQGWTEAFF TGCAGTGCTAGATATACGGGACAGGGGTGGACTGAAGCTTTCTTT
TRBJ2-7 TRBV6-1 - - 14 CASSEGAGSYEQYF TGTGCCAGCAGTGAAGGGGCCGGGTCCTACGAGCAGTACTTC
TRBJ1-6 TRBV7-6 - - 13 CTSSSVGDSPLHF TGTACCAGCAGCTCCGTGGGGGACTCACCCCTCCACTTT
TRBJ2-1 TRBV20-1 - - 15 CSARLSASSYNEQFF TGCAGTGCTAGATTGTCGGCAAGCTCCTACAATGAGCAGTTCTTC
TRBJ2-7 TRBV20-1 many - 12 CSAPGLAYEQYF TGCAGTGCCCCGGGGCTAGCCTACGAGCAGTACTTC
TRBJ2-2 TRBV28 few - 14 CASSFTWLGGELFF TGTGCCAGCAGTTTCACGTGGCTGGGCGGGGAGCTGTTTTTT
TRBJ2-5 TRBV6-1 - TRBD2 18 CASSEVLSVTSGRETQYF TGTGCCAGCAGTGAAGTATTGTCGGTGACTAGCGGGAGGGAGACCCAGTACTTC
TRBJ1-4 TRBV28 many - 14 CASSPRGTNEKLFF TGTGCCAGCAGTCCTAGGGGAACTAATGAAAAACTGTTTTTT
TRBJ1-3 TRBV28 many - 14 CASSTSGSGNTIYF TGTGCCAGCTCCACCTCGGGGTCTGGAAACACCATATATTTT
TRBJ2-7 TRBV9 - TRBD1 13 CASSAGTAYEQYF TGTGCCAGCAGCGCAGGGACAGCCTACGAGCAGTACTTC
TRBJ1-4 TRBV7-8 many - 17 CASSLFAPVQSNEKLFF TGTGCCAGCAGCTTATTCGCGCCAGTTCAATCTAATGAAAAACTGTTTTTT
TRBJ2-7 TRBV5-6 many TRBD2 17 CASSLGSIAGDSYEQYF TGTGCCAGCAGCTTGGGGTCGATAGCGGGGGACTCCTACGAGCAGTACTTT
TRBJ1-2 TRBV3-1 - - 13 CASSPSLGYGYTF TGTGCCAGCAGCCCTTCTTTGGGGTACGGCTACACCTTC
TRBJ2-7 TRBV11-2 many - 13 CASSLWGIYEQYF TGTGCCAGCAGCTTATGGGGGATCTACGAGCAGTACTTC
TRBJ2-1 TRBV7-8 few - 12 CASSLDINEQFF TGTGCCAGCAGCTTGGACATCAATGAGCAGTTCTTC
TRBJ2-1 TRBV5-1 many - 11 CASSMAEEQFF TGCGCCAGCAGCATGGCGGAGGAGCAGTTCTTC
TRBJ1-1 TRBV19 many TRBD1 14 CASSINDRDTEAFF TGTGCCAGTAGTATAAATGACAGGGATACTGAAGCTTTCTTT
TRBJ2-7 TRBV2 few - 15 CASSVDITSSYEQYF TGTGCCAGCAGTGTGGACATCACGAGCTCCTACGAGCAGTACTTC
TRBJ2-3 TRBV6-5 few - 17 CASSSEGGGASTDTQYF TGTGCCAGCAGTTCCGAGGGTGGGGGGGCCAGCACAGATACTCAGTATTTT
TRBJ2-2 TRBV5-1 - TRBD2 18 CASSPGLAGGPSTGELFF TGCGCCAGCAGCCCCGGACTAGCGGGAGGGCCGAGCACCGGGGAGCTGTTTTTT
TRBJ2-7 TRBV5-1 few TRBD1 16 CASRNKFGTGIYEQYF TGCGCCAGCAGAAACAAATTCGGGACAGGGATCTACGAGCAGTACTTC
TRBJ2-1 TRBV10-3 - - 14 CAISVWQGVNEQFF TGTGCCATCAGTGTGTGGCAGGGTGTCAATGAGCAGTTCTTC
TRBJ2-2 TRBV15 many TRBD1 14 CATTGTGGTGELFF TGTGCCACCACGGGAACAGGGGGAACCGGGGAGCTGTTTTTT
TRBJ2-3 TRBV5-1 many TRBD1 14 CASLRTGGADTQYF TGCGCCAGCCTTCGGACAGGGGGCGCCGATACGCAGTATTTT
TRBJ2-1 TRBV6-1 few - 13 CASSDGSYNEQFF TGTGCCAGCAGTGACGGCTCCTACAATGAGCAGTTCTTC
TRBJ2-7 TRBV6-1 medium-sized - 12 CASSEAGYEQYF TGTGCCAGCAGTGAAGCGGGGTACGAGCAGTACTTC
TRBJ2-7 TRBV11-2 many - 12 CASSLGGGEQYF TGTGCCAGCAGCTTAGGGGGTGGCGAGCAGTACTTC
TRBJ1-2 TRBV5-1 once TRBD1 15 CASRYSGQSNYGYTF TGCGCCAGCAGGTACTCGGGACAGTCTAACTATGGCTACACCTTC